The sequence of this T cell receptor (beta chain) was determined in a study of identical twins. Whole-study results and caveats: Where out-of-frame alpha sequences were twin-shared, they showed excess low generation probability.

Template switching added a universal primer site, and cDNA bore unique molecular identifiers. TCRdb re-called the 5' RACE reads with MiXCR, one entry per CDR3 protein. This table holds about 690,000 distinct CDR3 sequences, around 6% found once. In regard to this clonotype: The target antigen is unknown.

The germline V gene encodes CDR1 SGDLS and CDR2 YYNGEE. The V end lost 0 bases, the J end lost 0 bases, and 16 bases lay between the germline ends. The length of the CDR3 is 19 residues. The TCR originated in a man aged 18 to 29 in good health. The chain joins TRBV9 to TRBJ2-6; D is unresolved. Source material: naive T cells sorted from blood. DNA for the CDR3: TGTGCCAGCAGCGTAGTTCCCACCCTTACTAACTCTGGGGCCAACGTCCTGACTTTC. Protein: CASSVVPTLTNSGANVLTF.